This T cell receptor beta chain was profiled in a study of prognosis after radiotherapy for stage I lung cancer (dated by TCRdb to the early 2020s). For the study in its entirety: Between early 2018 and January 2019, fewer than 20 patients with stage I NSCLC were enrolled in Nanjing, China. About five patients had oligometastatic NSCLC after surgical resection of the primary tumor, and 13 to 15 had newly diagnosed primary stage I lung tumors. Every patient was deemed medically inoperable, approximately eleven because of comorbidities and more than 5 because they refused surgery. The cohort comprised roughly 13 men and a handful of women with a median age of around 73 years, ranging from about 50 to 84 years. Squamous cell carcinoma histology was identified in seven patients, and adenocarcinoma histology was identified in more than 10 patients. SBRT was given in 3 to 5 fractions with a biologically effective dose of at least 100 Gy, using image-guided IMRT or VMAT. Concurrent therapy was not administered to any patient alongside SBRT. Distant metastases were developed by four of the 19 patients after SBRT, at a median of about 7 months, whereas no significant progression was observed in the other 15 patients. The study profiled peripheral blood TCR beta repertoires from stage I NSCLC patients before and after stereotactic body radiotherapy and related them to distant failure. The study sequenced 40 or so blood samples from some 20 patients, one before and one after SBRT per patient. General findings and caveats noted by the study authors: Post-SBRT Shannon entropy and its change from baseline were lower in patients who developed distant metastases; baseline Shannon entropy was not associated with metastases. A decrease in unique TCR clone counts was observed after SBRT (median approximately 9,800 before versus some 7,000 after; Wilcoxon paired P=0.011). Whether the expanded TCR clones were tumor-specific was not determined. Differences in TRBV and TRBJ usage frequencies by metastasis status were reportedly observed in two V genes at baseline and in several V and two J genes after SBRT. The small cohort and short follow-up limited the study, so independent validation of the findings is needed. All reported P values were unadjusted for multiple comparisons.

Two rounds of multiplex PCR were used to amplify the TCR beta CDR3 region from genomic DNA. In the first PCR round, primers specific to each TRBV and TRBJ gene were used, and the primer sequences were filed in Chinese patent CN105087789A. Universal primers were used in the second PCR round. The Roche High Pure PCR Template Preparation Kit was used to extract genomic DNA from the frozen PBMCs. An Illumina HiSeq 3000 was used to sequence the libraries paired-end with 151 bp reads. For the original study's pipeline: CutAdapt was used to discard raw reads that did not contain the multiplex PCR primer sequences. PEAR was used to merge high-quality paired reads into contigs. TRB V, D and J gene segments were assigned to each contig with MiXCR by alignment to reference sequences. To remove sequencing errors, CDR3 sequences were clustered according to base quality and sequence similarity. Shannon entropy, normalized by the natural log of the productive TCR sequence number, served as the measure of diversity. Clonality was computed as one minus the ratio of Shannon entropy to the natural log of the number of unique clonotypes. Using the Youden index from ROC curves, the researchers picked the repertoire-metric cut-offs for progression-free survival, and all analyses were carried out in R 3.5.3. TCRdb took the public reads, trimmed them with fastp at Q25, ran MiXCR for clone calling and kept in-frame beta chains. Each CDR3 protein appears once, grouped with its most common genes and DNA. These V and J calls derive from TCRdb rather than the authors' analysis. The sample yields 13,000 to 15,000 distinct CDR3 sequences; roughly 38% were counted once. 41% of the sample belongs to the ten largest clones.

No patient had a history of other malignancies or prior chemotherapy or radiotherapy, and all had node-negative disease on CT and PET/CT. At each of the two time points, 5.5 to 6 milliliters of peripheral venous blood were collected into EDTA tubes. Ficoll-Paque Plus density-gradient centrifugation was used to isolate PBMCs. Right after collection, samples were kept at -80 degrees C until analysis. The CDR3 contains 16 residues, cysteine and phenylalanine counted. Kept here is only the CDR3 DNA, which spans 48 bases and is read in frame from base 1. Clipping removes 1 base from V and 5 bases from J, with 4 as the unmatched junction base count. CDR1 and CDR2, looked up from the germline V gene, are SGHRS and YFSETQ. The table lists this clonotype with many counts. Its antigen is still unknown. Base quality data are lacking; no much larger clone is found one base away.

The receptor was derived from a donor aged 50 or older with non-small cell lung cancer. The chain is encoded by TRBV5-1 joined to TRBJ2-1; TRBD1 aligns with 12 central bases. Material: PBMCs, obtained before or after stereotactic body radiation therapy (not recorded which). Here the CDR3 is given as CASSLRGTGGNNEQFF. The DNA is TGCGCCAGCAGCTTGAGGGGGACAGGGGGCAACAATGAGCAGTTCTTC. Reference TRBV5-1 and TRBJ2-1 genes cover what lies past the CDR3, so the full variable domain is KAGVTQTPRYLIKTRGQQVTLSCSPISGHRSVSWYQQTPGQGLQFLFEYFSETQRNKGNFPGRFSGRQFSNSRSEMNVSTLELGDSALYLCASSLRGTGGNNEQFFGPGTRLTVL.